This T cell receptor beta chain appears in the sequencing data of a study of OX40 agonist ivuxolimab in advanced cancers. Background for the entire study: Ivuxolimab was an agonistic, fully human IgG2 monoclonal antibody directed against OX40 (CD134), a costimulatory receptor. Intravenous ivuxolimab was administered to patients every 2 weeks at six dose levels: 0.01, 0.1, 0.3, 1.5, 3 and 10 mg/kg. Of the approximately 50 dose-escalation patients, hepatocellular carcinoma was present in 19, melanoma in roughly 15, renal cell carcinoma in 9 and head and neck cancer in 9. In the dose-escalation cohort, approximately 82% of patients were male, and the mean age was 60 years with a range of roughly 23 to 79. Patients were allowed to have had prior anti-PD-1, anti-PD-L1 or anti-CTLA-4 therapy, and around 40% of the dose-escalation patients had previously received checkpoint inhibitors. Three dose-escalation patients achieved partial responses, one with hepatocellular carcinoma and two with cutaneous melanoma. Peripheral TCRbeta sequencing was intended to test whether TCR sequence diversity was altered and clonal T-cell expansion was caused by ivuxolimab. The paper reports the monotherapy dose-escalation portion (N of about 54 patients) of the phase I ivuxolimab trial. General findings and caveats noted by the study authors: In the 0.1-3.0 mg/kg groups, partial responders were among the patients with the lowest normalized peripheral clonal expansion, particularly in CD8+ T cells. After ivuxolimab, more expanded clones were found on average in CD8+ T cells than in CD4+ T cells. The antigen specificity of the clonally expanded peripheral T cells was not determined. Low levels of normalized T-cell clonal expansion were also shown by some nonresponding patients. Clonal expansion of both CD4+ and CD8+ blood T cells was observed from baseline to week 6 at doses 0.1 to 3.0 mg/kg.

About this clone: Its recognized antigen is unknown. Per-nucleotide qualities are absent, and no much larger clonotype sits a single base away.

For sequencing of the TCRbeta CDR3 region, genomic DNA was extracted from the sorted cells. The immunoSEQ Assay was used to sequence the TCRbeta CDR3 regions. This is the immuneACCESS table as TCRdb keeps it, with only in-frame sequences that have V and J called. A part of the clones is gone; compared with another copy, unresolved V genes explain less than half, and the rest is unexplained. A total of 80,000 to 100,000 clones appear in this sample, 90% to 95% of them only once. The top ten clones comprise 2% to 3% of the sample. The trial excluded patients who had a history of autoimmune disease or who were on systemic immunosuppression. In every dose cohort, peripheral blood was drawn for TCR sequencing at baseline, cycle 4 day 1, and cycle 7 day 1. The samples were drawn from a first-in-human, open-label, multicenter phase I dose-escalation trial of ivuxolimab. Adults with locally advanced or metastatic melanoma, renal cell carcinoma, hepatocellular carcinoma or head and neck squamous cell carcinoma were enrolled in the trial. CD4+ and CD8+ T cells were sorted separately from peripheral blood before TCR sequencing.

From the cysteine through the phenylalanine, the CDR3 covers 14 amino acids. Only the CDR3 DNA stays, 42 bases, in frame from base 1. Trimming at the junction amounts to 6 bases on V and 1 base on J, and the germline ends lie 12 bases apart. The CDR1 and CDR2 encoded by the germline V gene (reference sequence) are MNHEY and SMNVEV. This receptor was identified in an adult with an advanced solid tumor such as melanoma, head and neck, liver or kidney cancer. The chain uses TRBV27 and TRBJ2-5, and possibly TRBD1, on 6 matching bases. The sample was CD4+ or CD8+ T cells sorted from blood, taken in a trial of the OX40 agonist ivuxolimab. The DNA sequence reads TGTGCCAGCAGAGATAGGGGGTCCCAAGAGACCCAGTACTTC. Its product reads: CASRDRGSQETQYF.